These T cell receptor beta chains were read from a single sample in a study of OX40 agonist ivuxolimab in advanced cancers. The protocol was immunoSEQ multiplex PCR, while the TCRdb copy is restricted to in-frame clones and leaves out a portion. The sample holds approximately 22,000 clones, almost 85% seen once. The sequencing here drew on CD4+ or CD8+ T cells sorted from blood, taken in a trial of the OX40 agonist ivuxolimab. The source of these receptors is an adult with an advanced solid tumor such as melanoma, head and neck, liver or kidney cancer. Both conserved end residues are part of each CDR3. Fields, in order: CDR3 length, D gene, clone size, J gene, V gene, CDR3 DNA, CDR3 protein. D genes are given only for firm matches. Clone size is shown for a subset of rows, as once, few, many or a class of expanded clone.

length: 15; D: -; size: -; J: TRBJ2-1; V: TRBV7-3; DNA: TGTGCCAGCAGCTTAGGGGCGGGCAGGGCGGATGAGCAGTTCTTC; CDR3: CASSLGAGRADEQFF
length: 16; D: TRBD1; size: -; J: TRBJ1-1; V: TRBV7-9; DNA: TGTGCCAGCAGCTTTGGAGGGGGCTCGGCGGACACTGAAGCTTTCTTT; CDR3: CASSFGGGSADTEAFF
length: 15; D: TRBD2; size: -; J: TRBJ2-5; V: TRBV4-2; DNA: TGTGCCAGCAGCCGTAGACTAGCGTACCAAGAGACCCAGTACTTC; CDR3: CASSRRLAYQETQYF
length: 15; D: TRBD2; size: -; J: TRBJ2-1; V: TRBV9; DNA: TGTGCCAGCAGCGTAGGAAGCGGGGGGGTCAATGAGCAGTTCTTC; CDR3: CASSVGSGGVNEQFF
length: 16; D: -; size: few; J: TRBJ1-1; V: TRBV7-9; DNA: TGTGCCAGCAGTACCGGCGAGGCAGCGGGGAACACTGAAGCTTTCTTT; CDR3: CASSTGEAAGNTEAFF
length: 13; D: -; size: -; J: TRBJ2-7; V: TRBV19; DNA: TGTGCCAGTACCTTCTCGGTAGGCGACGAGCAGTACTTC; CDR3: CASTFSVGDEQYF
length: 13; D: -; size: once; J: TRBJ2-3; V: TRBV19; DNA: TGTGCCACGAACTGGGCCGAGGGAGATACGCAGTATTTT; CDR3: CATNWAEGDTQYF
length: 16; D: TRBD2; size: -; J: TRBJ2-5; V: TRBV2; DNA: TGTGCCAGCAGTGAAACCGGAGCGGGAGTTGGGGAGACCCAGCACTTC; CDR3: CASSETGAGVGETQHF
length: 14; D: -; size: -; J: TRBJ2-5; V: TRBV5-4; DNA: TGTGCCAGCAGCCCCGACGGGGCGGAGGCGACCCAGTACTTC; CDR3: CASSPDGAEATQYF
length: 15; D: -; size: -; J: TRBJ2-2; V: TRBV6-1; DNA: TGTGCCAGCAGTGAACGTAGGGGGTACACCGGGGAGCTGTTTTTT; CDR3: CASSERRGYTGELFF
length: 12; D: -; size: -; J: TRBJ1-1; V: TRBV30; DNA: TGTGCCTGCCAGGGGTTAGGGACTGAAGCTTTCTTT; CDR3: CACQGLGTEAFF
length: 20; D: -; size: -; J: TRBJ2-1; V: TRBV7-3; DNA: TGTGCCAGCAGCTTACGTCTGTCGCAAGACCGGGACTTTTTTTACAATGAGCAGTTCTTC; CDR3: CASSLRLSQDRDFFYNEQFF
length: 13; D: TRBD1; size: few; J: TRBJ2-1; V: TRBV30; DNA: TGTGCCTGGAACACGGGACAGGGGGTTGAGCAGTTCTTC; CDR3: CAWNTGQGVEQFF
length: 14; D: -; size: -; J: TRBJ2-3; V: TRBV6-4; DNA: TGTGCCAGCAGTGACCGGGACAACACAGATACGCAGTATTTT; CDR3: CASSDRDNTDTQYF
length: 14; D: TRBD2; size: -; J: TRBJ2-5; V: TRBV7-9; DNA: TGTGCCAGCAGCCGAGGACTAGCGAGAGAGACCCAGTACTTC; CDR3: CASSRGLARETQYF
length: 15; D: TRBD1; size: -; J: TRBJ1-5; V: TRBV7-8; DNA: TGTGCCAGCAGCCTGGACAGGGTAAGCAATCAGCCCCAGCATTTT; CDR3: CASSLDRVSNQPQHF
length: 12; D: -; size: -; J: TRBJ2-5; V: TRBV7-9; DNA: TGTGCCAGCAGCTTTCCGAAGGGGGAGCAGTACTTC; CDR3: CASSFPKGEQYF
length: 13; D: TRBD2; size: -; J: TRBJ2-7; V: TRBV10-1; DNA: TGCGCCAGCAGTGAAGGGGAGGGCTACGAGCAGTACTTC; CDR3: CASSEGEGYEQYF
length: 12; D: -; size: -; J: TRBJ2-7; V: TRBV27; DNA: TGTGCCAGCAGTGAAGGGTCAGGCGAGCAGTACTTC; CDR3: CASSEGSGEQYF
length: 14; D: -; size: -; J: TRBJ2-7; V: TRBV30; DNA: TGTGCCTGGAGTGTGCCCGAGGAGGGCTACGAGCAGTACTTC; CDR3: CAWSVPEEGYEQYF
length: 12; D: -; size: -; J: TRBJ1-1; V: TRBV7-8; DNA: TGTGCCAGCAGCTTAGATCGTAGTGAAGCTTTCTTT; CDR3: CASSLDRSEAFF
length: 15; D: TRBD1; size: -; J: TRBJ2-2; V: TRBV29-1; DNA: TGCAGCGCTGGGACAGGCACCTGGGACACCGGGGAGCTGTTTTTT; CDR3: CSAGTGTWDTGELFF
length: 15; D: -; size: once; J: TRBJ2-7; V: TRBV23-1; DNA: TGCGCCAGCAGTCATTGGGCAGACAGCTCCTACGAGCAGTACTTC; CDR3: CASSHWADSSYEQYF
length: 15; D: TRBD1; size: -; J: TRBJ2-7; V: TRBV4-1; DNA: TGCGCCAGCAGCCAAGTCACAGGGGGCTCCTACGAGCAGTACTTC; CDR3: CASSQVTGGSYEQYF
length: 15; D: TRBD1; size: few; J: TRBJ2-2; V: TRBV7-9; DNA: TGTGCCAGCAGCACTGGACAGGGGGCCGACGGGGAGCTGTTTTTT; CDR3: CASSTGQGADGELFF
length: 13; D: -; size: medium-sized; J: TRBJ2-1; V: TRBV27; DNA: TGTGCCAGCAGTTATACCCTAGCCGGTGAGCAGTTCTTC; CDR3: CASSYTLAGEQFF
length: 14; D: TRBD1; size: -; J: TRBJ2-5; V: TRBV28; DNA: TGTGCCAGCAGTTTAGACAGGGGGCAAGAGACCCAGTACTTC; CDR3: CASSLDRGQETQYF
length: 15; D: TRBD1; size: -; J: TRBJ2-7; V: TRBV9; DNA: TGTGCCAGCAGCGTAGAGGGACAGGGGGCTTACGAGCAGTACTTC; CDR3: CASSVEGQGAYEQYF
length: 16; D: TRBD1; size: -; J: TRBJ1-4; V: TRBV9; DNA: TGTGCCAGCAGCGTAGATGGTTTGAGGGACAGGAAAAAACTGTTTTTT; CDR3: CASSVDGLRDRKKLFF
length: 12; D: -; size: -; J: TRBJ1-2; V: TRBV25-1; DNA: TGTGCCAGTTCTCGGGGGGCGAATGGCTACACCTTC; CDR3: CASSRGANGYTF
length: 15; D: -; size: -; J: TRBJ2-5; V: TRBV11-3; DNA: TGTGCCAGCAGCCCGAGGGAACTTTCGCAAGAGACCCAGTACTTC; CDR3: CASSPRELSQETQYF
length: 15; D: TRBD1; size: -; J: TRBJ1-1; V: TRBV28; DNA: TGTGCCAGCAGCCGCGACAGGGAGGGGAACACTGAAGCTTTCTTT; CDR3: CASSRDREGNTEAFF
length: 11; D: -; size: -; J: TRBJ2-5; V: TRBV7-8; DNA: TGTGCCAGCAGCCCCAGGAAGACCCAGTACTTC; CDR3: CASSPRKTQYF
length: 15; D: -; size: -; J: TRBJ1-2; V: TRBV9; DNA: TGTGCCAGCAGCCCCTCTCGGGCTAATCCTCATGGCTACACCTTC; CDR3: CASSPSRANPHGYTF
length: 14; D: -; size: medium-sized; J: TRBJ1-3; V: TRBV7-8; DNA: TGTGCCAGCAGCTTAGAAGGGAGTGGAAACACCATATATTTT; CDR3: CASSLEGSGNTIYF
length: 17; D: TRBD2; size: -; J: TRBJ2-7; V: TRBV5-6; DNA: TGTGCCAGCAGCTTGGGTCTCGGACTAGCGGGAGTATACGAGCAGTACTTC; CDR3: CASSLGLGLAGVYEQYF
length: 15; D: TRBD2; size: once; J: TRBJ2-1; V: TRBV9; DNA: TGTGCCAGCAGCGGCGGGACTAGCCTAGCCAATGAGCAGTTCTTC; CDR3: CASSGGTSLANEQFF
length: 16; D: TRBD1; size: few; J: TRBJ1-2; V: TRBV14; DNA: TGTGCCAGCAGCCGGTGGACAGGGGAGGATCTCTATGGCTACACCTTC; CDR3: CASSRWTGEDLYGYTF
length: 15; D: TRBD1; size: -; J: TRBJ1-5; V: TRBV6-4; DNA: TGTGCCAGCAGTCCCGGGACAGGGGAAAATCAGCCCCAGCATTTT; CDR3: CASSPGTGENQPQHF
length: 15; D: -; size: once; J: TRBJ2-4; V: TRBV5-1; DNA: TGCGCCAGCGAAGGGACCGGCCCTTTCGGGAACATTCAGTACTTC; CDR3: CASEGTGPFGNIQYF
length: 15; D: -; size: -; J: TRBJ2-5; V: TRBV9; DNA: TGTGCCAGCAGCAAATCCGGGACGGATCAAGAGACCCAGTACTTC; CDR3: CASSKSGTDQETQYF
length: 14; D: TRBD1; size: -; J: TRBJ1-1; V: TRBV15; DNA: TGTGCCACCAGCAGAGTAAACAGGGGTACTGAAGCTTTCTTT; CDR3: CATSRVNRGTEAFF
length: 16; D: TRBD2; size: -; J: TRBJ2-7; V: TRBV4-1; DNA: TGCGCCAGCAGCCAAGCAGAGGGCGGGGGGGTCTACGAGCAGTACTTC; CDR3: CASSQAEGGGVYEQYF
length: 15; D: -; size: once; J: TRBJ1-5; V: TRBV21-1; DNA: TGTGCCAGCAGCCCCCCAGACCCAGGTCCGATGCCCCAGCATTTT; CDR3: CASSPPDPGPMPQHF
length: 16; D: -; size: once; J: TRBJ1-1; V: TRBV4-2; DNA: TGTGCCAGCAGCCAACAACGAACCCGAGGCAGAGATGAAGCTTTCTTT; CDR3: CASSQQRTRGRDEAFF
length: 13; D: -; size: -; J: TRBJ2-1; V: TRBV27; DNA: TGTGCCAGCAGTGGGGTAAATTACAATGAGCAGTTCTTC; CDR3: CASSGVNYNEQFF
length: 17; D: TRBD1; size: -; J: TRBJ2-2; V: TRBV11-3; DNA: TGTGCCAGCAGCCACTCTATTGGGACAGGGAACACCGGGGAGCTGTTTTTT; CDR3: CASSHSIGTGNTGELFF
length: 14; D: TRBD1; size: -; J: TRBJ1-5; V: TRBV27; DNA: TGTGCCAGCGGTTCTTGGGACAGGGGGCAGCCCCAGCATTTT; CDR3: CASGSWDRGQPQHF
length: 12; D: -; size: once; J: TRBJ2-1; V: TRBV6-5; DNA: TGTGCCAGCAGTTCAGAGGGAAATGAGCAGTTCTTC; CDR3: CASSSEGNEQFF
length: 13; D: -; size: few; J: TRBJ2-2; V: TRBV30; DNA: TGTGCCTGGAGTTATACTAACACCGGGGAGCTGTTTTTT; CDR3: CAWSYTNTGELFF
length: 12; D: -; size: -; J: TRBJ2-7; V: TRBV6-5; DNA: TGTGCCAGCAGTGAGGAGCCCTACGAGCAGTACTTC; CDR3: CASSEEPYEQYF
length: 12; D: -; size: -; J: TRBJ2-7; V: TRBV6-5; DNA: TGTGCCAGCAGTTACTCGACGGGCGAGCAGTACTTC; CDR3: CASSYSTGEQYF
length: 15; D: -; size: -; J: TRBJ1-6; V: TRBV4-2; DNA: TGTGCCAGCAGCCAAGGGGCAGGGGATAATTCACCCCTCCACTTT; CDR3: CASSQGAGDNSPLHF